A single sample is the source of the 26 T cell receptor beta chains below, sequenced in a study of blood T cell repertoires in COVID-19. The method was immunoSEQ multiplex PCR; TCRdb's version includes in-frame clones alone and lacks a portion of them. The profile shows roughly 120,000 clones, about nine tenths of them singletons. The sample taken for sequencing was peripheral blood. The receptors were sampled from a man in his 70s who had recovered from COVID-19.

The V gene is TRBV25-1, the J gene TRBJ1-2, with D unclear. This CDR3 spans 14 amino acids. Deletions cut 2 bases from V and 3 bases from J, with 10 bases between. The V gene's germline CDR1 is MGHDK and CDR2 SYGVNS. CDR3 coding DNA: TGTGCCAGCAGTGAAGCCAGGAGGTACTATGGCTACACCTTC. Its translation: CASSEARRYYGYTF.

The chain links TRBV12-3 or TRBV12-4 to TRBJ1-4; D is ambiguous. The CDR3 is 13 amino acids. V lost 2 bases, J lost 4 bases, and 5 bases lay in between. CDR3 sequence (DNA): TGTGCCAGCAGTTTACAGATTAATGAAAAACTGTTTTTT. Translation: CASSLQINEKLFF.

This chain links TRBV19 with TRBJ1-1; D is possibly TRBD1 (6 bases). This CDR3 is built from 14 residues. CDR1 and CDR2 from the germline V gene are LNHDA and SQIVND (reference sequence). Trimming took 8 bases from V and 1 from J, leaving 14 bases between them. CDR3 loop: CASRPYRANTEAFF. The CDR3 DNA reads TGTGCCAGTCGGCCTTACAGGGCGAACACTGAAGCTTTCTTT.

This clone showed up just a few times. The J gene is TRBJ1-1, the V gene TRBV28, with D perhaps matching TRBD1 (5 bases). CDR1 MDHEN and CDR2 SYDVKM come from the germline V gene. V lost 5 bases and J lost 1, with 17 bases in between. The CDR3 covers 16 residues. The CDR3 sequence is CASSQGGSVTNTEAFF. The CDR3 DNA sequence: TGTGCCAGCAGTCAGGGAGGCAGTGTAACGAACACTGAAGCTTTCTTT.

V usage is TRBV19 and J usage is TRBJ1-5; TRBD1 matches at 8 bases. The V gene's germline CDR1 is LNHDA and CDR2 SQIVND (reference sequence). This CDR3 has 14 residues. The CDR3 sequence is CSTSGQVVGQPQHF. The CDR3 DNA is TGTTCCACTTCGGGACAGGTAGTAGGGCAGCCCCAGCATTTT.

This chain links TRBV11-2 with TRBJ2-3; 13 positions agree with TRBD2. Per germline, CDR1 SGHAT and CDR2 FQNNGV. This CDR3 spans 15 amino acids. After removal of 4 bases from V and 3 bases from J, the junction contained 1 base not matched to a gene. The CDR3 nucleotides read TGTGCCAGCAGCTCGGGACTAGCGGGGACAGATACGCAGTATTTT. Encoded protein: CASSSGLAGTDTQYF.

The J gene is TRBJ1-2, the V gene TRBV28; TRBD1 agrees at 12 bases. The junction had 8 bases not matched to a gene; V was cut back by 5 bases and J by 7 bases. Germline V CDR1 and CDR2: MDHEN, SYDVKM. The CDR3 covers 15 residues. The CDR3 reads CASSVAGQGAFGYTF. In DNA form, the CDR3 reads TGTGCCAGCAGTGTAGCGGGACAGGGGGCGTTTGGCTACACCTTC.

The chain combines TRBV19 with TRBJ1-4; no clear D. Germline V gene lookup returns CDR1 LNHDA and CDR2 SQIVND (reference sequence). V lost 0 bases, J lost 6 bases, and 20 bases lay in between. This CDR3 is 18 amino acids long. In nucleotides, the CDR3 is TGTGCCAGTAGTATAGAAGTTGGTGGGCGGGTTAAGGATGAAAAACTGTTTTTT. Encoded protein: CASSIEVGGRVKDEKLFF.

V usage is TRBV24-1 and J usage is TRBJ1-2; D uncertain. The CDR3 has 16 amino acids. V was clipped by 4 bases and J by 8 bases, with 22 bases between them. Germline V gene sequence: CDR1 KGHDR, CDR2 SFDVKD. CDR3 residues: CATSDSRLEGGSGYTF. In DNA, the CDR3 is TGTGCCACCAGTGACTCTAGACTGGAAGGTGGTTCCGGCTACACCTTC.

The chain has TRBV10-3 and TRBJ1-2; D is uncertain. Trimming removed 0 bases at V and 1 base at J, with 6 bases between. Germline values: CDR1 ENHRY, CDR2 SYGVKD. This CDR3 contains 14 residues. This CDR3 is CAISESSRNYGYTF. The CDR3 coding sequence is TGTGCCATCAGTGAGTCTAGTCGTAACTATGGCTACACCTTC.

The CDR3 is CASSPQFSYNEQFF. The CDR3 bases are TGTGCCAGCAGCCCCCAGTTCTCCTACAATGAGCAGTTCTTC. The rearrangement links TRBV4-2 to TRBJ2-1; D is undetermined. The CDR3 has 14 residues. The V gene lost 4 bases and the J gene lost 0 bases, with 7 bases spanning the gap. CDR1 is LGHNA and CDR2 is YNFKEQ in the germline V gene.

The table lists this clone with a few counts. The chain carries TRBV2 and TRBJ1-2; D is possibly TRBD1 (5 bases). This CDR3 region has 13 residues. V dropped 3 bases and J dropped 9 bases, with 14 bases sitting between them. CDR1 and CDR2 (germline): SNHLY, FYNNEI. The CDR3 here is CASSEVSAGRYTF. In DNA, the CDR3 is TGTGCCAGCAGTGAGGTCTCGGCAGGGCGCTACACCTTC.

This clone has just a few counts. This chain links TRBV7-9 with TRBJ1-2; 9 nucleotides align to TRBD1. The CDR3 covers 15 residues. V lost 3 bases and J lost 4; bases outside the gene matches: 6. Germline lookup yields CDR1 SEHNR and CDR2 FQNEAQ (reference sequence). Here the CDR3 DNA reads TGTGCCAGCAGCTTTGGGACAGGGTCCCGCTATGGCTACACCTTC. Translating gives CASSFGTGSRYGYTF.

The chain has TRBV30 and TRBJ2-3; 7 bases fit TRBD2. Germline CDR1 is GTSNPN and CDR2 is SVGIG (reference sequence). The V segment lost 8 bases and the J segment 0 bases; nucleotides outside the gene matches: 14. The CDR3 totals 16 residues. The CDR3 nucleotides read TGTGCCGCCAGGGCGGGAGCAGGATACAGCACAGATACGCAGTATTTT. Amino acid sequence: CAARAGAGYSTDTQYF.

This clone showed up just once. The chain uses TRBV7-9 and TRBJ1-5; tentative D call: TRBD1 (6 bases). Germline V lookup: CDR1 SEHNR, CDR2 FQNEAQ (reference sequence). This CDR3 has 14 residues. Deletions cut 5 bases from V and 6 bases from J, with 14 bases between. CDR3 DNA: TGTGCCAGCAGCCCACCAGGGGAGACTCAGCCCCAGCATTTT. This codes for CASSPPGETQPQHF.

The CDR3 nucleotides read TGTGCCAGCAGCGCGAGCGGGGCTCCCAGGGGGAACACTGAAGCTTTCTTT. Protein sequence: CASSASGAPRGNTEAFF. The chain links TRBV9 to TRBJ1-1; a possible D gene is TRBD1 (6 bases). The germline V gene encodes CDR1 SGDLS and CDR2 YYNGEE. The CDR3 has 17 amino acids. With 3 bases removed from V and 1 base from J, the gap between germline ends came to 19 bases.

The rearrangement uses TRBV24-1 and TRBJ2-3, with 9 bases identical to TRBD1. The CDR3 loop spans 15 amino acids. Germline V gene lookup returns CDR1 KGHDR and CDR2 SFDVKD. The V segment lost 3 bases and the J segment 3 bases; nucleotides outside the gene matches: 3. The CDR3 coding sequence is TGTGCCACCAGTGATCCGGGACAGGGAACAGATACGCAGTATTTT. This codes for CATSDPGQGTDTQYF.

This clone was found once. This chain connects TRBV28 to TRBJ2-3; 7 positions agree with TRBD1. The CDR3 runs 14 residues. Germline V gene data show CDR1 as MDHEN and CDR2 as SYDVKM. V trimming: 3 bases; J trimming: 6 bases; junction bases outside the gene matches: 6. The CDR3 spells CASSFGTAGDTQYF. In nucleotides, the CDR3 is TGTGCCAGCAGTTTTGGGACAGCCGGTGATACGCAGTATTTT.

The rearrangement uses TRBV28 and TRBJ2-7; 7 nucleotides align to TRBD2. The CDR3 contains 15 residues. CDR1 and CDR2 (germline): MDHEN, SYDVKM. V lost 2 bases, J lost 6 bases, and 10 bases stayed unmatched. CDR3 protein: CASSLMGGRGLEQYF. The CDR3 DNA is TGTGCCAGCAGTTTAATGGGCGGGAGAGGCCTCGAGCAGTACTTC.

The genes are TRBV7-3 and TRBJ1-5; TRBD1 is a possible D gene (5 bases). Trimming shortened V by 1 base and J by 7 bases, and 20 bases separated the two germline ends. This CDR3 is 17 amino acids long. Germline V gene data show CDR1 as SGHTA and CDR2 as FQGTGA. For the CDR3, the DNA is TGTGCCAGCAGCTTAAGAGGTCGCAGGGCTTCCCCGCAGCCCCAGCATTTT. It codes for CASSLRGRRASPQPQHF. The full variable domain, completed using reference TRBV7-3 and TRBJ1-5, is GAGVSQTPSNKVTEKGKYVELRCDPISGHTALYWYRQSLGQGPEFLIYFQGTGAADDSGLPNDRFFAVRPEGSVSTLKIQRTERGDSAVYLCASSLRGRRASPQPQHFGDGTRLSIL.

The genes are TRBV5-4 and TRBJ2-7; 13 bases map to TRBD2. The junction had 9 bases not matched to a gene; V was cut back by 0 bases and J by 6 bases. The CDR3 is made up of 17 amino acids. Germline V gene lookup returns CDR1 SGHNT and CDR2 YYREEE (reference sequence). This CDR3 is CASSLAKVGLAGLEQYF. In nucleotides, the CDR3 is TGTGCCAGCAGCTTGGCAAAAGTGGGACTAGCGGGACTCGAGCAGTACTTC.

The CDR3 nucleotides are TGTGCCAGCTCTCAGACCTTGGGGACAGAAGATGAAAAACTGTTTTTT. Its protein is CASSQTLGTEDEKLFF. The chain employs TRBV18 and TRBJ1-4, with 7 bases that match TRBD1. V trimming: 6 bases; J trimming: 6 bases; junction bases outside the gene matches: 13. The CDR3 loop spans 16 amino acids. Germline assignment: CDR1 KGHSH and CDR2 LQKENI.

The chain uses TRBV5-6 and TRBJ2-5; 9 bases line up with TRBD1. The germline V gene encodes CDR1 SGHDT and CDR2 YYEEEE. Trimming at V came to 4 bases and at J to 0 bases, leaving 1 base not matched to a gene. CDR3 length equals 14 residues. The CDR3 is CASSTGGNQETQYF. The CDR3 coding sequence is TGTGCCAGCAGCACAGGGGGCAACCAAGAGACCCAGTACTTC. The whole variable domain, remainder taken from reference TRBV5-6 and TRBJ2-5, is DAGVTQSPTHLIKTRGQQVTLRCSPKSGHDTVSWYQQALGQGPQFIFQYYEEEERQRGNFPDRFSGHQFPNYSSELNVNALLLGDSALYLCASSTGGNQETQYFGPGTRLLVL.

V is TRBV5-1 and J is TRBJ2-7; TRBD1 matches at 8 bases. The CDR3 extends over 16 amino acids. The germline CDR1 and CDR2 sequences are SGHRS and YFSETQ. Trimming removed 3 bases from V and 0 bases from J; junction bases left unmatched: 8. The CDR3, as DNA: TGCGCCAGCAGCTCCGGACCCGGACAGGGCTCCTACGAGCAGTACTTC. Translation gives CASSSGPGQGSYEQYF.

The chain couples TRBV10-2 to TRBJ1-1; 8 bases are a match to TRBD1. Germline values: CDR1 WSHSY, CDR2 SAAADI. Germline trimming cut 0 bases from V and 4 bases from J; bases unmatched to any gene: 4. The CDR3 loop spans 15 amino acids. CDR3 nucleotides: TGCGCCAGCAGTGAGTCGACAGGGGTAGGCACTGAAGCTTTCTTT. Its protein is CASSESTGVGTEAFF.

CDR3 bases: TGTGCCCGGTCCGGGACAGGGGGCTATTATGAGCAGTTCTTC. It yields the protein CARSGTGGYYEQFF. V is TRBV30 and J is TRBJ2-1; 12 nucleotides agree with TRBD1. The CDR3 spans 14 residues. The germline CDR1 and CDR2 sequences are GTSNPN and SVGIG (reference sequence). V lost 8 bases, J lost 8 bases, and 10 bases stayed unmatched. The full variable domain, rest sourced from reference TRBV30 and TRBJ2-1, is SQTIHQWPATLVQPVGSPLSLECTVEGTSNPNLYWYRQAAGRGLQLLFYSVGIGQISSEVPQNLSASRPQDRQFILSSKKLLLSDSGFYLCARSGTGGYYEQFFGPGTRLTVL.